These 28 T cell receptor beta chains originate from one sample sequenced in a study of T-cell memory formation after mild COVID-19. MiXCR, applied by TCRdb to the 5' RACE reads, yields one record per CDR3 protein. The sample lists fewer than 700,000 distinct CDR3 sequences; about 22% were seen once. Specimen: PBMCs or a T cell subset sorted from them (not recorded which). All receptors come from an adult woman who had mild COVID-19 (a few samples of this study predate the infection). Cell type and time point are not known.

The rearrangement uses TRBV30 and TRBJ2-5, with 13 bases identical to TRBD2. The CDR3 totals 15 residues. Germline V gives CDR1 GTSNPN, CDR2 SVGIG (reference sequence). V lost 3 bases and J lost 2; bases outside the gene matches: 3. CDR3 DNA: TGTGCCTGGAGCCGGACTAGCGGGAGACAAGAGACCCAGTACTTC. It translates to CAWSRTSGRQETQYF.

This clonotype was observed many times. Written as DNA, the CDR3 is TGTGCCAGCAGCCAAGATCATAGTATTACTAGCGGGGGCCCCGGGGAGACCCAGTACTTC. It translates to CASSQDHSITSGGPGETQYF. This chain connects TRBV14 to TRBJ2-5; 11 bases match TRBD2. The V gene end was trimmed by 0 bases and the J gene end by 5 bases; junction bases not matched to a gene: 17. This CDR3 comprises 20 residues. Germline CDR1 and CDR2: SGHDN and FVKESK.

The rearrangement uses TRBV27 and TRBJ2-7; TRBD1 is a possible D gene (6 bases). This CDR3 is 13 amino acids long. V shed 5 bases and J shed 5 bases, with 13 bases lying between them. Germline V gives CDR1 MNHEY, CDR2 SMNVEV (reference sequence). The CDR3 here is CASSLPRGHEQYF. The CDR3, as DNA: TGTGCCAGCAGTCTCCCCAGGGGCCACGAGCAGTACTTC.

The chain joins TRBV6-5 to TRBJ2-3, with D possibly matching TRBD1 (6 bases). The CDR3 spans 12 residues. V lost 6 bases and J 8 bases, leaving 12 bases between the germline ends. Germline values: CDR1 MNHEY, CDR2 SVGAGI. The CDR3 is CASRTAGATQYF. The CDR3 bases are TGTGCCAGCAGGACTGCAGGGGCTACGCAGTATTTT.

This clonotype was seen a handful of times. The V and J genes are TRBV7-2 and TRBJ2-1; 11 positions agree with TRBD2. The length of the CDR3 is 15 residues. V was pared by 6 bases and J by 9 bases, with 10 bases of the junction left unmatched. Germline CDR1 is SGHTA and CDR2 is FQGNSA. In DNA, the CDR3 is TGTGCCAGCAGAGGCTTAGCGGGAGGGCCAGGTGAGCAGTTCTTC. It is translated as CASRGLAGGPGEQFF.

This clonotype has only a few counts. The chain recombines TRBV7-8 with TRBJ1-1, with D possibly TRBD1 on 5 matching bases. V shed 3 bases and J shed 0 bases, with 26 bases lying between them. The CDR3 contains 20 residues. Germline CDR1 and CDR2: SGHVS and FQNEAQ. CDR3 region: CASSLGPVDLNLGLNTEAFF. CDR3 bases: TGTGCCAGCAGCTTGGGCCCTGTGGACCTGAACTTGGGGCTGAACACTGAAGCTTTCTTT.

V gene TRBV15 combines with J gene TRBJ2-3; possible D gene TRBD2, 6 bases. V was trimmed by 5 bases and J by 0 bases, leaving 12 bases between them. The CDR3 sequence is 15 residues long. The V gene's germline CDR1 is LNHNV and CDR2 YYDKDF (reference sequence). The CDR3: CATSGRAGSTDTQYF. The CDR3 bases are TGTGCCACCAGCGGGAGAGCGGGTAGCACAGATACGCAGTATTTT.

A few counts support this clonotype. The chain links TRBV5-1 to TRBJ2-5; tentatively, D is TRBD1 (6 bases). CDR1 SGHRS and CDR2 YFSETQ come from the germline V gene. V was shortened by 3 bases and J by 2 bases, with 11 bases between the two germline ends. This CDR3 has 14 residues. CDR3: CASSSTGWQETQYF. DNA for the CDR3: TGCGCCAGCAGCTCTACAGGGTGGCAAGAGACCCAGTACTTC.

Only a few counts were recorded for this clonotype. The rearrangement joins TRBV13 to TRBJ2-7; tentatively, D is TRBD1 (6 bases). Looked up from germline, CDR1 is PRHDT and CDR2 is FYEKMQ (reference sequence). V lost 6 bases to trimming and J lost 3 bases, with 18 bases between them. This CDR3 contains 15 residues. CDR3 nucleotide sequence: TGTGCCAGCAGGAGGGATGAGGACAGCTACTACGAGCAGTACTTC. Protein: CASRRDEDSYYEQYF.

This clonotype turned up a few times. The rearrangement links TRBV27 to TRBJ2-5; 11 bases align to TRBD2. V shed 5 bases and J 0 bases; nucleotides not matched to a gene: 2. The CDR3 totals 15 residues. Germline V CDR1 and CDR2: MNHEY, SMNVEV (reference sequence). CDR3 DNA: TGTGCCAGCAGTCGGACTAGCGGGTACCAAGAGACCCAGTACTTC. Translated, it gives CASSRTSGYQETQYF.

This clonotype turned up a few times. The chain is built from TRBV12-3 or TRBV12-4 and TRBJ2-1, with 7 bases identical to TRBD2. J lost 4 bases, V lost 3 bases, and 9 bases had no gene match. The CDR3 contains 16 residues. The CDR3 nucleotides read TGTGCCAGCAGTTTGGATGGGGAGGGGAGGTACAATGAGCAGTTCTTC. It encodes CASSLDGEGRYNEQFF.

The chain combines TRBV29-1 with TRBJ2-3, with D possibly being TRBD1 or TRBD2 (5 bases each). Trimming took 3 bases from V and 7 from J, leaving 11 bases between them. CDR3 length equals 12 residues. CDR1 is SQVTM and CDR2 is ANQGSEA in the germline V gene. This chain's CDR3 is CSVERGSNTQYF. Here the CDR3 DNA reads TGCAGCGTTGAGAGGGGATCAAATACGCAGTATTTT.

This chain links TRBV5-5 with TRBJ1-1, with D unclear. This CDR3 spans 14 amino acids. CDR1 and CDR2 from the germline V gene are SGHKS and YYEKEE (reference sequence). Trimming removed 4 bases from V and 1 base from J, with 11 bases in between. The DNA of the CDR3 is TGTGCCAGCAGCCCCCTCAAGACGAACACTGAAGCTTTCTTT. Protein product: CASSPLKTNTEAFF. The full variable domain, rest sourced from reference TRBV5-5 and TRBJ1-1, is DAGVTQSPTHLIKTRGQQVTLRCSPISGHKSVSWYQQVLGQGPQFIFQYYEKEERGRGNFPDRFSARQFPNYSSELNVNALLLGDSALYLCASSPLKTNTEAFFGQGTRLTVV.

The sample holds a few counts of this clonotype. The genes are TRBV5-4 and TRBJ1-2; D not certain. The germline gives CDR1 SGHNT, CDR2 YYREEE (reference sequence). The V end was cut by 0 bases, the J end by 3 bases, with 3 bases between. This CDR3 has 12 amino acids. CDR3 bases: TGTGCCAGCAGCTTGGAGGACTATGGCTACACCTTC. Encoded protein: CASSLEDYGYTF.

The rearrangement joins TRBV27 to TRBJ2-4, with TRBD1 identical over 7 bases. Germline CDR1 MNHEY, CDR2 SMNVEV (reference sequence). The CDR3 runs 15 residues. J lost 3 bases, V lost 6 bases, and 8 bases had no gene match. CDR3 protein: CASSRGQVNKNIQYF. CDR3 nucleotides: TGTGCCAGCAGCCGAGGACAGGTTAACAAAAACATTCAGTACTTC.

The rearrangement uses TRBV6-2 or TRBV6-3 and TRBJ2-7; D is unresolved. Germline assignment: CDR1 MNHEY and CDR2 SVGEGT. The CDR3 runs to 13 residues. V was shortened by 3 bases and J by 1 base, with 7 bases between the two germline ends. This CDR3 is CASSYKGSYEQYF. For the CDR3, the DNA is TGTGCCAGCAGTTATAAAGGGTCCTACGAGCAGTACTTC.

This clonotype was seen more than once but under ten times. This rearrangement joins TRBV27 to TRBJ2-6; no definite D call. Trimming removed 0 bases from V and 4 bases from J, with 10 bases in between. This CDR3 comprises 16 residues. The germline CDR1 and CDR2 sequences are MNHEY and SMNVEV (reference sequence). The CDR3 here is CASSLSRVAGANVLTF. For the CDR3, the DNA is TGTGCCAGCAGTTTATCCCGGGTAGCCGGGGCCAACGTCCTGACTTTC.

The rearrangement links TRBV12-3 or TRBV12-4 to TRBJ2-3; a possible D gene is TRBD1 (5 bases). Trimming left V 5 bases short and J 0 bases short, with 12 bases between. This CDR3 contains 15 residues. The CDR3 loop reads CASSPPDTSTDTQYF. In DNA, the CDR3 is TGTGCCAGCAGTCCCCCGGACACTAGCACAGATACGCAGTATTTT.

This clonotype has a handful of counts. The V gene is TRBV9, the J gene TRBJ2-2; 9 bases map to TRBD2. The CDR3 runs 17 residues. CDR1 is SGDLS and CDR2 is YYNGEE in the germline V gene. J was trimmed by 5 bases and V by 0 bases; bases with no gene match: 8. This CDR3 is CASSVVPAGGRTGELFF. The CDR3 nucleotides read TGTGCCAGCAGCGTAGTTCCAGCGGGAGGTAGAACCGGGGAGCTGTTTTTT.

The gene calls are TRBV11-3 and TRBJ2-3; the D gene is possibly TRBD1 (5 bases). The CDR3 extends over 14 amino acids. Germline lookup yields CDR1 SGHNT and CDR2 YENEEA. Trimming removed 2 bases from V and 4 bases from J, with 10 bases in between. CDR3: CASSLRLGADTQYF. The CDR3 DNA follows: TGTGCCAGCAGCTTACGTCTAGGGGCAGATACGCAGTATTTT.

This clonotype has more than one count but fewer than ten. The genes are TRBV10-2 and TRBJ2-1; no firm D call. The length of the CDR3 is 14 residues. With 1 base removed from V and 4 bases from J, the gap between germline ends came to 8 bases. Germline-derived CDR1 and CDR2 are WSHSY and SAAADI. The CDR3: CASSELRIYNEQFF. For the CDR3, the DNA is TGCGCCAGCAGTGAGTTGCGGATATACAATGAGCAGTTCTTC.

The J gene is TRBJ1-6, the V gene TRBV18; perhaps TRBD1 as D (6 bases). This CDR3 comprises 15 residues. The germline V gene has CDR1 KGHSH and CDR2 LQKENI. Trimming pared 2 bases from V and 6 bases from J, leaving 11 bases between. This CDR3 reads CASSPEQGGNSPLHF. The CDR3 bases are TGTGCCAGCTCACCAGAACAGGGTGGTAATTCACCCCTCCACTTT. Supplemented by reference TRBV18 and TRBJ1-6, the full variable domain reads NAGVMQNPRHLVRRRGQEARLRCSPMKGHSHVYWYRQLPEEGLKFMVYLQKENIIDESGMPKERFSAEFPKEGPSILRIQQVVRGDSAAYFCASSPEQGGNSPLHFGNGTRLTVT.

In this sample, this clonotype turned up a few times. This chain connects TRBV4-1 to TRBJ1-3; D is undetermined. The length of the CDR3 is 16 residues. Germline values: CDR1 MGHRA, CDR2 YSYEKL. Trimming took 4 bases from V and 0 from J, leaving 13 bases between them. The CDR3 reads CASSLGQLGSGNTIYF. The CDR3 nucleotides read TGCGCCAGCAGCCTAGGCCAGTTGGGCTCTGGAAACACCATATATTTT.

This clonotype was counted between two and nine times. The chain uses TRBV24-1 and TRBJ2-1; TRBD2 matches 9 bases. After removal of 5 bases from V and 0 bases from J, the junction contained 4 bases not matched to a gene. The length of the CDR3 is 16 residues. Looked up from germline, CDR1 is KGHDR and CDR2 is SFDVKD. The CDR3 spells CATSGRLADSYNEQFF. The CDR3 DNA sequence: TGTGCCACCAGTGGAAGACTAGCGGACTCCTACAATGAGCAGTTCTTC.

The V and J genes are TRBV4-1 and TRBJ2-7; D uncertain. Trimming took 1 base from V and 5 from J, leaving 9 bases between them. This CDR3 is built from 13 residues. CDR1 is MGHRA and CDR2 is YSYEKL in the germline V gene. The CDR3 is CASSQVWGDEQYF. The CDR3, as DNA: TGCGCCAGCAGCCAAGTTTGGGGTGACGAGCAGTACTTC.

This clonotype was counted a few times. The chain combines TRBV4-2 with TRBJ2-3; TRBD2 agrees at 11 bases. The CDR3 totals 17 residues. The V gene end was trimmed by 0 bases and the J gene end by 3 bases; junction bases not matched to a gene: 5. Germline V lookup: CDR1 LGHNA, CDR2 YNFKEQ. CDR3 coding DNA: TGTGCCAGCAGCCAAGATCTAGCGGGGGGACCAACAGATACGCAGTATTTT. Protein: CASSQDLAGGPTDTQYF.

This clonotype was seen once. The chain uses TRBV6-5 and TRBJ2-7; 8 bases line up with TRBD2. The V gene end was trimmed by 4 bases and the J gene end by 5 bases; junction bases not matched to a gene: 10. The germline V gene has CDR1 MNHEY and CDR2 SVGAGI. The CDR3 loop spans 15 amino acids. The CDR3 loop reads CASSSAGTRQHEQYF. Written as DNA, the CDR3 is TGTGCCAGCAGTTCAGCCGGGACTAGGCAACACGAGCAGTACTTC.

This clonotype has just one count. This CDR3 reads CASSDSPGLVTDTQYF. CDR3 bases: TGTGCCAGCAGTGACTCGCCGGGACTAGTCACAGATACGCAGTATTTT. The chain links TRBV6-4 to TRBJ2-3, with TRBD2 matching 8 bases. The CDR3 covers 16 residues. The V gene's germline CDR1 is MRHNA and CDR2 SNTAGT. J was trimmed by 2 bases and V by 0 bases; bases with no gene match: 4.